The sequence of this T cell receptor (beta chain) was determined in a study of blood T cell repertoires in COVID-19. Overall study context: Both acute and convalescent COVID-19 samples were obtained from the United States, Italy and Spain.

TCRdb's table, derived via immunoSEQ multiplex PCR, lists solely in-frame clones and lacks some. This sample carries 150,000 to 200,000 clones, roughly 80% of them seen once, and the ten largest clones take about an eighth. V lost 9 bases to trimming and J lost 1 base; unmatched junction nucleotides: 9. The CDR3 is 16 residues long. Per the germline V gene, CDR1 is LGHDT and CDR2 is YNNKEL (reference sequence). The sequenced sample consisted of PBMCs or T cells enriched from blood (not recorded which). The gene calls are TRBV3-1 (or the pseudogene TRBV3-2) and TRBJ2-4; 10 nucleotides line up with TRBD2. The receptor's source is a man in his sixties who had been exposed to COVID-19. CDR3 sequence: CASSPGTSDAKNIQYF. The CDR3 DNA reads TGTGCCAGTTCGCCAGGGACTAGCGACGCCAAAAACATTCAGTACTTC.